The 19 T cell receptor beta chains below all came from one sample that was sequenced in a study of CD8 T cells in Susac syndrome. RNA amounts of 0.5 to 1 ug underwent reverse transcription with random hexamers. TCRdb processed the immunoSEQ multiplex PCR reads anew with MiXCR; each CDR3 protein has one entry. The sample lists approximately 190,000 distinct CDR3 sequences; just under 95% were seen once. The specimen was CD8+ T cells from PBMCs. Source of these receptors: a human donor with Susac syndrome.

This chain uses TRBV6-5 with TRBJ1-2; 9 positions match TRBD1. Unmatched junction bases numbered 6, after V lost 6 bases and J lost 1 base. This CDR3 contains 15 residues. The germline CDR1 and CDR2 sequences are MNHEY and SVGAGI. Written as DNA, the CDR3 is TGTGCCAGCAGCCCGACAGGGGGAAATAACTATGGCTACACCTTC. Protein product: CASSPTGGNNYGYTF.

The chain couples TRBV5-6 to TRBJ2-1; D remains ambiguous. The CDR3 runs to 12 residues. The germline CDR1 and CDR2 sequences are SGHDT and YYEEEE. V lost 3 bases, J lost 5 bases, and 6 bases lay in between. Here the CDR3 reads CASSSHDNEQFF. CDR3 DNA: TGTGCCAGCAGCTCCCACGACAATGAGCAGTTCTTC.

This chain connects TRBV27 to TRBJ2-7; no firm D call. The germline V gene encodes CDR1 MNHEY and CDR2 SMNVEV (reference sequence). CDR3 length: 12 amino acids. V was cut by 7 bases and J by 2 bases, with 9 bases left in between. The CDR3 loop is CASIGEPYEQYF. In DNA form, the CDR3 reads TGTGCCAGCATTGGGGAACCCTACGAGCAGTACTTC.

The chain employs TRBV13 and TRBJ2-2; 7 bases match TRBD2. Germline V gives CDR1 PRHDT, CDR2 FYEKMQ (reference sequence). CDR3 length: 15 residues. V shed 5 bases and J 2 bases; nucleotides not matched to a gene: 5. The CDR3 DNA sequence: TGTGCCAGCAGCGCCCTAGCGGTTAACACCGGGGAGCTGTTTTTT. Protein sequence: CASSALAVNTGELFF.

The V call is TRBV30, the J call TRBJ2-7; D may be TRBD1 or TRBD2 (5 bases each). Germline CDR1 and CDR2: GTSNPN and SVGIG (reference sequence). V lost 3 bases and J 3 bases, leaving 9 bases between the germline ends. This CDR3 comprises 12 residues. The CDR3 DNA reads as TGTGCCTGGAGCGGGACCCTCTACGAGCAGTACTTC. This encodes CAWSGTLYEQYF. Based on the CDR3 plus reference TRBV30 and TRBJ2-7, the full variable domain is SQTIHQWPATLVQPVGSPLSLECTVEGTSNPNLYWYRQAAGRGLQLLFYSVGIGQISSEVPQNLSASRPQDRQFILSSKKLLLSDSGFYLCAWSGTLYEQYFGPGTRLTVT.

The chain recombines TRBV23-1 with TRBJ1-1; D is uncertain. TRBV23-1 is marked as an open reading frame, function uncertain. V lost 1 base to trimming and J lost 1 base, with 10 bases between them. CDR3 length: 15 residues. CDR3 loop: CASSQFRPENTEAFF. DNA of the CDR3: TGCGCCAGCAGTCAATTTAGGCCAGAGAACACTGAAGCTTTCTTT.

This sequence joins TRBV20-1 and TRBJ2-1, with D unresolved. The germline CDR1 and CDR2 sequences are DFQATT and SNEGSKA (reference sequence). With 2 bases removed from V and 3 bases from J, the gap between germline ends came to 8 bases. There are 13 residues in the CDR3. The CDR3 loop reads CSARIDDYNEQFF. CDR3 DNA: TGCAGTGCTAGAATCGACGACTACAATGAGCAGTTCTTC.

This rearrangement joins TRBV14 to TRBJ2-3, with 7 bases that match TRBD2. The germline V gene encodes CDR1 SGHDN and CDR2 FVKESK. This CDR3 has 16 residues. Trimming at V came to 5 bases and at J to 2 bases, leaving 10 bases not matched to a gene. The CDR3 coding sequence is TGTGCCAGCAGCGAAGTCTCTAGCGGAATCACAGATACGCAGTATTTT. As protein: CASSEVSSGITDTQYF.

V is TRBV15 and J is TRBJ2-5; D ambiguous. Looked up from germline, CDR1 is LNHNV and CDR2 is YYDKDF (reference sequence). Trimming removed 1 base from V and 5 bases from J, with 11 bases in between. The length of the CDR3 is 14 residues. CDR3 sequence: CATSRAENRETQYF. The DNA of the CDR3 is TGTGCCACCAGCAGAGCTGAGAATAGGGAGACCCAGTACTTC. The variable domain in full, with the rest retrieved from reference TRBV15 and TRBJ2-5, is DAMVIQNPRYQVTQFGKPVTLSCSQTLNHNVMYWYQQKSSQAPKLLFHYYDKDFNNEADTPDNFQSRRPNTSFCFLDIRSPGLGDTAMYLCATSRAENRETQYFGPGTRLLVL.

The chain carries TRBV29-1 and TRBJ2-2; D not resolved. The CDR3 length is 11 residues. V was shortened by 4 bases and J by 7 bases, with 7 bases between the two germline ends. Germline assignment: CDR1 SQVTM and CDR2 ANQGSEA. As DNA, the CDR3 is TGCAGCGTTGTTTCCGTCGGGGAGCTGTTTTTT. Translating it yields CSVVSVGELFF.

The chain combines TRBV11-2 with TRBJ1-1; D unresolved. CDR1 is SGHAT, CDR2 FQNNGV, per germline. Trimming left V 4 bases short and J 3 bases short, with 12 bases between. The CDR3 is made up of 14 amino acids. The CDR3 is CASSSRVGDTEAFF. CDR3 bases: TGTGCCAGCAGCTCCCGTGTAGGAGACACTGAAGCTTTCTTT. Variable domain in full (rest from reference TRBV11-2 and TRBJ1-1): EAGVAQSPRYKIIEKRQSVAFWCNPISGHATLYWYQQILGQGPKLLIQFQNNGVVDDSQLPKDRFSAERLKGVDSTLKIQPAKLEDSAVYLCASSSRVGDTEAFFGQGTRLTVV.

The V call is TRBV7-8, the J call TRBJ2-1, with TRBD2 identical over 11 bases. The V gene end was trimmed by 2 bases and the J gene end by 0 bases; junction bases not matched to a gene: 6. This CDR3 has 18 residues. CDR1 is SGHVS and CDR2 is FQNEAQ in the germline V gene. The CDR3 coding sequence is TGTGCCAGCAGCTTATCGCTAGCGGGAGGCAGCTCCTACAATGAGCAGTTCTTC. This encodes CASSLSLAGGSSYNEQFF.

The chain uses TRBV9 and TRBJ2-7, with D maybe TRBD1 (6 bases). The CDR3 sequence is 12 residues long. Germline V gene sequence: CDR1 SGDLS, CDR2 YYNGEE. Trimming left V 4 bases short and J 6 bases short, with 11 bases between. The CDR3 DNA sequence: TGTGCCAGCAGCCCACAGGGTGGCGAGCAGTACTTC. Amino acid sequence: CASSPQGGEQYF.

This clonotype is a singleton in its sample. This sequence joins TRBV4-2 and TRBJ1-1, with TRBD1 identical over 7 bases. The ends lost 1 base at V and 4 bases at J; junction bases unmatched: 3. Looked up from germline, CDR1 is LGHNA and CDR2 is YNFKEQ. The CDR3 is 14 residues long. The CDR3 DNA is TGTGCCAGCAGCCAAGCAGGACAGGTCACTGAAGCTTTCTTT. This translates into CASSQAGQVTEAFF.

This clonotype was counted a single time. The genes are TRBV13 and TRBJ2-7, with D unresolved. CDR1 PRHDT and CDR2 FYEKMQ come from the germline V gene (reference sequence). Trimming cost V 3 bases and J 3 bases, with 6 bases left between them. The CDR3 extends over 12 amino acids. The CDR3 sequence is CASSFQGYEQYF. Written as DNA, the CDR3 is TGTGCCAGCAGCTTTCAAGGCTACGAGCAGTACTTC.

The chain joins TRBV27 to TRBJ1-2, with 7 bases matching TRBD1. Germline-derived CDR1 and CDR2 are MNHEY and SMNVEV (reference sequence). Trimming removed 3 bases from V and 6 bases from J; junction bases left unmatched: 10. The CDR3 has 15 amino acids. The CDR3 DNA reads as TGTGCCAGCAGTTTCCGGACAGGAACAATGGATGGCTACACCTTC. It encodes CASSFRTGTMDGYTF.

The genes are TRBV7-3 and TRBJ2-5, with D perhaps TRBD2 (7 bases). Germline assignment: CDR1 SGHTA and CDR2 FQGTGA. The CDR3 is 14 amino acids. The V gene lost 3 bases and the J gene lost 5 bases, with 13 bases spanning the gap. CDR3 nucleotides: TGTGCCAGCAGCTTTCGCGGGGGCGGCGAGACCCAGTACTTC. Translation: CASSFRGGGETQYF.

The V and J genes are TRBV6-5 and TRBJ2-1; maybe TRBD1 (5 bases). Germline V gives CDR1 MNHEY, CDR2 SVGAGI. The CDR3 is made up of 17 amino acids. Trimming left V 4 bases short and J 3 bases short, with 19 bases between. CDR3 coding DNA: TGTGCCAGCAGTTCCAACTTCGACAGAATGAACTACAATGAGCAGTTCTTC. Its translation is CASSSNFDRMNYNEQFF.

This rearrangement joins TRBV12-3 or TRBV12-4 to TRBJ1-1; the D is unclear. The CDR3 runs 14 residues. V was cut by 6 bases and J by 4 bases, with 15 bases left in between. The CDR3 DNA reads TGTGCCAGCAGCTTACCCCTCTATGGCACTGAAGCTTTCTTT. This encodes CASSLPLYGTEAFF.